The 5 T cell receptor beta chains in this list originate from one sample, sequenced in a study of blood T cell repertoires in COVID-19. The protocol was immunoSEQ multiplex PCR, while the TCRdb copy is restricted to in-frame clones and leaves out a portion. The repertoire holds some 400,000 clones, with roughly 89% as singletons. Sample: peripheral blood. Every receptor here comes from a man aged 18-30 years with active or convalescent COVID-19.

The chain has TRBV5-1 and TRBJ1-3; D perhaps matches TRBD1 (6 bases). V lost 0 bases to trimming and J lost 2 bases, with 9 bases between them. CDR3 size: 15 residues. Germline CDR1 and CDR2: SGHRS and YFSETQ. CDR3 coding DNA: TGCGCCAGCAGCTTGGACAGGGCAACTGGAAACACCATATATTTT. Protein: CASSLDRATGNTIYF. Full variable domain (remainder filled in from reference TRBV5-1 and TRBJ1-3): KAGVTQTPRYLIKTRGQQVTLSCSPISGHRSVSWYQQTPGQGLQFLFEYFSETQRNKGNFPGRFSGRQFSNSRSEMNVSTLELGDSALYLCASSLDRATGNTIYFGEGSWLTVV.

The V and J genes are TRBV6-5 and TRBJ1-5, with D perhaps matching TRBD1 (5 bases). The CDR3 consists of 12 residues. Looked up from germline, CDR1 is MNHEY and CDR2 is SVGAGI. Trimming took off 0 bases at V and 13 bases at J, with 10 bases between the two ends. The CDR3 is CASSYSAGQQHF. CDR3 nucleotides: TGTGCCAGCAGTTACTCAGCAGGGCAACAGCATTTT.

The J gene is TRBJ2-1, the V gene TRBV9, with 7 bases fitting TRBD2. Trimming took 1 base from V and 5 from J; bases not matched to a gene: 3. Germline-derived CDR1 and CDR2 are SGDLS and YYNGEE. This CDR3 is built from 14 residues. CDR3 protein: CASSVRLADNEQFF. The CDR3 DNA reads TGTGCCAGCAGCGTAAGGCTAGCGGACAATGAGCAGTTCTTC.

This sequence joins TRBV13 and TRBJ2-1; TRBD1 agrees at 10 bases. J gave up 8 bases and V 5 bases, and 3 bases lay outside the gene matches. The CDR3 has 13 amino acids. Germline V gene data show CDR1 as PRHDT and CDR2 as FYEKMQ (reference sequence). The chain's CDR3 is CASSRDRGDEQFF. In nucleotides, the CDR3 is TGTGCCAGCAGCCGGGACAGGGGCGATGAGCAGTTCTTC.

The chain joins TRBV30 to TRBJ1-4, with a possible D match to TRBD1 (5 bases). The CDR3 totals 14 residues. Per the germline V gene, CDR1 is GTSNPN and CDR2 is SVGIG (reference sequence). Trimming took off 5 bases at V and 6 bases at J, with 16 bases between the two ends. The CDR3 protein is CAWGRGLGDEKLFF. CDR3 nucleotide sequence: TGTGCCTGGGGAAGGGGACTGGGGGATGAAAAACTGTTTTTT.